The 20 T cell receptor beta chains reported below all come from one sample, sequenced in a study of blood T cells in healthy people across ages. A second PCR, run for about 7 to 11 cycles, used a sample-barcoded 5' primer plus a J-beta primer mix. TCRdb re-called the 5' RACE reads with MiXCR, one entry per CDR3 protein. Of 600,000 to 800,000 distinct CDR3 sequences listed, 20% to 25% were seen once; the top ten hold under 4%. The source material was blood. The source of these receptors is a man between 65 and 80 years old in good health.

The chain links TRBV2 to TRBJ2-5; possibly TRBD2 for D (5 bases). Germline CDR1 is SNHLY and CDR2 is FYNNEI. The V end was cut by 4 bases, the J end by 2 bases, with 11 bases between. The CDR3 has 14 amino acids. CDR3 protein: CASSVGEGQETQYF. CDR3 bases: TGTGCCAGCAGTGTCGGAGAGGGACAAGAGACCCAGTACTTC.

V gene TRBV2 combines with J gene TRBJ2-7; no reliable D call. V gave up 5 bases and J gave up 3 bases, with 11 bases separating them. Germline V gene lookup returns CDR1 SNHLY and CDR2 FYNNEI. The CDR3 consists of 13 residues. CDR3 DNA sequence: TGTGCCAGCAGTTATAGACTCGACTACGAGCAGTACTTC. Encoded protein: CASSYRLDYEQYF.

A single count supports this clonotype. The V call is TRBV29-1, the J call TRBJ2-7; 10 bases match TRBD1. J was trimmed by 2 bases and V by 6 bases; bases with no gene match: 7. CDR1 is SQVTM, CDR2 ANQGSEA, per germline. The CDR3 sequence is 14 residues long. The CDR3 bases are TGCAGCGTCGCGGGACAGGGGATGCCCTACGAGCAGTACTTC. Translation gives CSVAGQGMPYEQYF.

The CDR3 is CASSPGRTGGKTQYF. In nucleotides, the CDR3 is TGTGCCAGCAGCCCGGGCCGGACAGGGGGAAAGACCCAGTACTTC. V and J are TRBV11-2 and TRBJ2-5; TRBD1 matches 10 bases. Germline V CDR1 and CDR2: SGHAT, FQNNGV. Trimming cost V 5 bases and J 6 bases; bases outside gene matches: 9. The CDR3 totals 15 residues.

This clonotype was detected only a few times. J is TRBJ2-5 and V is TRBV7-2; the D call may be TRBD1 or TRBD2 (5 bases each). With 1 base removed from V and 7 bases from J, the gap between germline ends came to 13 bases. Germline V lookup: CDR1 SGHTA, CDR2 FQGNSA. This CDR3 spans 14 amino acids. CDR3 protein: CASSLDLGTGTQYF. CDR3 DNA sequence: TGTGCCAGCAGCTTAGACTTGGGGACGGGGACCCAGTACTTC.

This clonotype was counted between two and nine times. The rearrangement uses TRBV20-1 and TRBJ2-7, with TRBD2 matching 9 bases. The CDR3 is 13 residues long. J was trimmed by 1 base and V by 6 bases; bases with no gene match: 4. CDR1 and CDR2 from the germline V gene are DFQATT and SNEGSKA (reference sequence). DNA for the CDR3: TGCAGTGCCCCGGGACTAGCTTCCTACGAGCAGTACTTC. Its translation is CSAPGLASYEQYF.

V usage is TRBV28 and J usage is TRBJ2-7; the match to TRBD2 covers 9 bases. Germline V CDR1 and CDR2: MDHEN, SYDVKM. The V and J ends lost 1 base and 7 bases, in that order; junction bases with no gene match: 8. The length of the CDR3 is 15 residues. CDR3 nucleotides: TGTGCCAGCAGTTTATACCCTAGCGGGATCGGTGAGCAGTACTTC. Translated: CASSLYPSGIGEQYF.

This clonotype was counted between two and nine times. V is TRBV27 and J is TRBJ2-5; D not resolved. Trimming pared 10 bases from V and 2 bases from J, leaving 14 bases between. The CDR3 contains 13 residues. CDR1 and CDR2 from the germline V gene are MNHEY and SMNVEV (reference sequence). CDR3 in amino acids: CANPDKSQETQYF. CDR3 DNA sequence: TGTGCCAACCCGGATAAGAGTCAAGAGACCCAGTACTTC.

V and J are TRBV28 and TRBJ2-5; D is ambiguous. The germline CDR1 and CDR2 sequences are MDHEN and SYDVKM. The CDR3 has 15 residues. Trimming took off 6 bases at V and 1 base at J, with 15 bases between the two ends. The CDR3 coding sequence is TGTGCCAGCAGCTATCTCGGACGGACCCAAGAGACCCAGTACTTC. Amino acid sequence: CASSYLGRTQETQYF. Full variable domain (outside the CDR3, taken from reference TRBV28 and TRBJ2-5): DVKVTQSSRYLVKRTGEKVFLECVQDMDHENMFWYRQDPGLGLRLIYFSYDVKMKEKGDIPEGYSVSREKKERFSLILESASTNQTSMYLCASSYLGRTQETQYFGPGTRLLVL.

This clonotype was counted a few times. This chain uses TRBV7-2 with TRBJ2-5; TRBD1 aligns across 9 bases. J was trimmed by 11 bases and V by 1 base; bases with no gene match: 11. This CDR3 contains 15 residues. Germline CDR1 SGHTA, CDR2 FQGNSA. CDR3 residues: CASSLVGTGLHEQYF. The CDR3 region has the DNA TGTGCCAGCAGCTTAGTGGGGACAGGGCTTCATGAGCAGTACTTC. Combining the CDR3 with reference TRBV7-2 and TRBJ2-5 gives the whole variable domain GAGVSQSPSNKVTEKGKDVELRCDPISGHTALYWYRQSLGQGLEFLIYFQGNSAPDKSGLPSDRFSAERTGGSVSTLTIQRTQQEDSAVYLCASSLVGTGLHEQYFGPGTRLLVL.

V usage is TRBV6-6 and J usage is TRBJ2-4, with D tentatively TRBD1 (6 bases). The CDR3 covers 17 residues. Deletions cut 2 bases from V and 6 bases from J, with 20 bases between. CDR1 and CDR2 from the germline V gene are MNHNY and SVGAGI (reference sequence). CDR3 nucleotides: TGTGCCAGCAGTTACGGGGGCACAGTTCCCTCGGGAAACATTCAGTACTTC. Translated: CASSYGGTVPSGNIQYF.

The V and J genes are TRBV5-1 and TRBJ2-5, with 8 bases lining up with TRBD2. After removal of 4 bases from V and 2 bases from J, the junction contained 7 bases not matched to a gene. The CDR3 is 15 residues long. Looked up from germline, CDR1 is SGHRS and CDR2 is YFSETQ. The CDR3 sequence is CASSRTSGVQETQYF. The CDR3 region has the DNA TGCGCCAGCAGCCGCACTAGCGGAGTACAAGAGACCCAGTACTTC.

In DNA form, the CDR3 reads TGTGCCAGCAGTCCTCTTACAGGGCGTCATGGCTACACCTTC. This codes for CASSPLTGRHGYTF. The chain couples TRBV6-5 to TRBJ1-2, with a tentative D call TRBD1 (6 bases). V shed 5 bases and J shed 6 bases, with 16 bases lying between them. Germline CDR1 and CDR2: MNHEY and SVGAGI. This CDR3 spans 14 amino acids.

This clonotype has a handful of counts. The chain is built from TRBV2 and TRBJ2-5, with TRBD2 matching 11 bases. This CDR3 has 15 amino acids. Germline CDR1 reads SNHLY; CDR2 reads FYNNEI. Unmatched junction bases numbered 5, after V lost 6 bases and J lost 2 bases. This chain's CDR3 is CASRRLAGQQETQYF. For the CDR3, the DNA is TGTGCCAGCAGAAGACTAGCGGGACAACAAGAGACCCAGTACTTC.

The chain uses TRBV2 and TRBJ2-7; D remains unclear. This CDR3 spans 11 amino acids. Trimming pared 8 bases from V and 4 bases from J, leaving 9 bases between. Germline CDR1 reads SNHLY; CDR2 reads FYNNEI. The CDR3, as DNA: TGTGCCAGCGACTCCCAGTACGAGCAGTACTTC. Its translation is CASDSQYEQYF.

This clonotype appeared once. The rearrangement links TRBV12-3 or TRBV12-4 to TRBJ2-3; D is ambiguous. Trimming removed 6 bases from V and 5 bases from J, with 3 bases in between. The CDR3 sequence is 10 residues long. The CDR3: CASRQDTQYF. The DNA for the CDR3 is TGTGCCAGCAGACAAGATACGCAGTATTTT.

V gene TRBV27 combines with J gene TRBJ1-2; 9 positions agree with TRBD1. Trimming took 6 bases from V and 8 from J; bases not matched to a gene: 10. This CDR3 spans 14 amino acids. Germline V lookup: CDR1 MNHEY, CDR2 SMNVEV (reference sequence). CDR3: CASRGSGQGGGYTF. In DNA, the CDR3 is TGTGCCAGCAGAGGATCGGGACAGGGAGGGGGCTACACCTTC.

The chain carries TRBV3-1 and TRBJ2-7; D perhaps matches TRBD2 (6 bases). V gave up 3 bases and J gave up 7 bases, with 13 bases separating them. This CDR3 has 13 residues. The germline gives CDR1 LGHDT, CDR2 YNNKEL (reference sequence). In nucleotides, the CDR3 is TGTGCCAGCAGCCAGCGGGAAGCTCGTGAGCAGTACTTC. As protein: CASSQREAREQYF.

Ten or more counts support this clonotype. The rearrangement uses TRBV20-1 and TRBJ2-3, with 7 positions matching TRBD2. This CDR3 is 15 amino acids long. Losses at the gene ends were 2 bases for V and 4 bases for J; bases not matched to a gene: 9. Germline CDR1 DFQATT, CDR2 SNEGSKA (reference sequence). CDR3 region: CSARSAGEASDTQYF. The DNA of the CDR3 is TGCAGTGCTAGATCGGCGGGAGAAGCTTCAGATACGCAGTATTTT.

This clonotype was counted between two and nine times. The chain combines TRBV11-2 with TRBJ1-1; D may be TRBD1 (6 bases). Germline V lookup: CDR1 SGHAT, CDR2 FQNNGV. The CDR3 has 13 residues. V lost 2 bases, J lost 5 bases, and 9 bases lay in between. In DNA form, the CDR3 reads TGTGCCAGCAGCTTATTTCAGGGGACTGAAGCTTTCTTT. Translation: CASSLFQGTEAFF.